The T cell receptor (beta chain) described here comes from a study of early stage breast cancer tumors. Broader study findings: Comparing each tissue with blood distinguished tumor from normal in most of the 16 patients.

Measured with immunoSEQ multiplex PCR; TCRdb has only the in-frame clones, and not every one. The sample carries roughly 60,000 clones, about three quarters recorded once. V lost 3 bases and J 5 bases, leaving 16 bases between the germline ends. CDR1 is LNHDA and CDR2 is SQIVND in the germline V gene (reference sequence). The CDR3 sequence is 15 residues long. As concerns this clone: What it binds is unknown.

This receptor was taken from a person aged 30 to 39 with breast cancer. The chain has TRBV19 and TRBJ1-1, with D possibly matching TRBD1 (6 bases). Sequencing used blood. The CDR3 coding sequence is TGTGCCAGTAGTATCGGCAGGGGTACAACTACTGAAGCTTTCTTT. Amino acids: CASSIGRGTTTEAFF.